This T cell receptor beta chain was recorded in a study of blood T cell repertoires in COVID-19. Looking at the study overall: Specimens from acute and convalescent COVID-19 originated in the United States, Italy and Spain. Nucleic acid was either cDNA or gDNA, and it came from T cells, B-cell-depleted T cells, or PBMCs.

In the original workflow: Reference gene primer amplification gave estimated nucleated cell counts. Profiling relied on immunoSEQ multiplex PCR, and the TCRdb table lists in-frame clones only, not all of them. From that table come the V and J calls and clone size; the DNA was used to work out D and trimming. The sample carries approximately 180,000 clones, more than 75% recorded once. Germline V CDR1 and CDR2: GTSNPN, SVGIG (reference sequence). CDR3 length equals 17 residues. The ends were cut back, 1 base at V and 4 bases at J, with 21 bases in the middle. This sequence joins TRBV30 and TRBJ2-3; D perhaps matches TRBD2 (5 bases). The source is a man between 35 and 55 years old with active or convalescent COVID-19. Sequencing was performed on peripheral blood. CDR3 amino acids: CAWSGEWARRSPDTQYF. Here the CDR3 DNA reads TGTGCCTGGAGTGGGGAGTGGGCTAGAAGATCGCCAGATACGCAGTATTTT.